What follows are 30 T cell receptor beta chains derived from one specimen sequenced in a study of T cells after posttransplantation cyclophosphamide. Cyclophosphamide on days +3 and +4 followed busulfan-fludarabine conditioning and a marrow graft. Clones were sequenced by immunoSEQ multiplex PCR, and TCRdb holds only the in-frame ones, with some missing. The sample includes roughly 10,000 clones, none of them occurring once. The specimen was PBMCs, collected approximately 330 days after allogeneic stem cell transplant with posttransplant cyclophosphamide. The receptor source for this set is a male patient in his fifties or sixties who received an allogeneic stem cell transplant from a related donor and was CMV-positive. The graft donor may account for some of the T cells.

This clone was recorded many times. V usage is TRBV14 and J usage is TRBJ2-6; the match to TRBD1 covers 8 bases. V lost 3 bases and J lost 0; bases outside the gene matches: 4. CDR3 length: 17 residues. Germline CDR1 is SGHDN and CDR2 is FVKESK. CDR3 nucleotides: TGTGCCAGCAGCCACAGGGGGCGAGACTCTGGGGCCAACGTCCTGACTTTC. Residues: CASSHRGRDSGANVLTF.

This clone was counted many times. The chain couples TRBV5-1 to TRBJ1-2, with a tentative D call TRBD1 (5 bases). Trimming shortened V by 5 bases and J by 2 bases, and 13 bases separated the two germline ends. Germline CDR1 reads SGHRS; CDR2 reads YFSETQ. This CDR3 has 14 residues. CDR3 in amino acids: CASSRDSPNYGYTF. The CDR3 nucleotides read TGCGCCAGCAGTAGAGACAGCCCAAACTATGGCTACACCTTC.

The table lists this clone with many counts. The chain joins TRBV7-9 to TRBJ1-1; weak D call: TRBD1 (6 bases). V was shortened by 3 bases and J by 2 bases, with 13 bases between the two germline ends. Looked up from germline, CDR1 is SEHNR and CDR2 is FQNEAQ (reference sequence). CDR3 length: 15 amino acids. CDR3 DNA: TGTGCCAGCAGCTTTTCCGGGACATCAAACACTGAAGCTTTCTTT. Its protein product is CASSFSGTSNTEAFF.

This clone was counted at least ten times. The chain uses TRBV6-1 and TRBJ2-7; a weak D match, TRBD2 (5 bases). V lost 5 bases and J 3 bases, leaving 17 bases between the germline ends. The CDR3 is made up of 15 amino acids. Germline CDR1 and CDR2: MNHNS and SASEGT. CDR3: CASSKQVTGGYEQYF. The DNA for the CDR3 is TGTGCCAGCAGTAAGCAGGTAACTGGAGGCTACGAGCAGTACTTC.

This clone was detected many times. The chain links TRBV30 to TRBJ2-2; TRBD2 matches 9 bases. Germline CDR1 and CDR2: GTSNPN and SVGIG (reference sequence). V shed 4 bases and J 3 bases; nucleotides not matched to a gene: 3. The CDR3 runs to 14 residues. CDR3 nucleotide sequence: TGTGCCTGGATCGGACTAGCGTACACCGGGGAGCTGTTTTTT. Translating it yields CAWIGLAYTGELFF.

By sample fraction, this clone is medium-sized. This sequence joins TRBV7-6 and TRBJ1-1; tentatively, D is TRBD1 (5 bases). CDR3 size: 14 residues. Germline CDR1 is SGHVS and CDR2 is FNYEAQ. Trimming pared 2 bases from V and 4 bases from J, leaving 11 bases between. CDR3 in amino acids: CASSLMSGGTEAFF. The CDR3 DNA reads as TGTGCCAGCAGCTTAATGTCGGGGGGCACTGAAGCTTTCTTT.

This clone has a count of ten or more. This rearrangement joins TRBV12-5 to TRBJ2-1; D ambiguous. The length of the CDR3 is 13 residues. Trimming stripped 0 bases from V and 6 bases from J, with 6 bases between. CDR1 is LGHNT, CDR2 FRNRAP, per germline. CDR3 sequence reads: CASGLVAFNEQFF. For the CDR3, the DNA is TGTGCTAGTGGTTTGGTAGCCTTCAATGAGCAGTTCTTC. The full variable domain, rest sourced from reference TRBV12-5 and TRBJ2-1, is DARVTQTPRHKVTEMGQEVTMRCQPILGHNTVFWYRQTMMQGLELLAYFRNRAPLDDSGMPKDRFSAEMPDATLATLKIQPSEPRDSAVYFCASGLVAFNEQFFGPGTRLTVL.

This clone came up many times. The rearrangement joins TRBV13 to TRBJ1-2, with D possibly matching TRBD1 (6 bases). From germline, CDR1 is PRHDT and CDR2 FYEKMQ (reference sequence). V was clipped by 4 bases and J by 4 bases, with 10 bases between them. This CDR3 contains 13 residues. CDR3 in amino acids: CASSSGTFYGYTF. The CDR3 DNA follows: TGTGCCAGCAGCTCAGGGACATTCTATGGCTACACCTTC.

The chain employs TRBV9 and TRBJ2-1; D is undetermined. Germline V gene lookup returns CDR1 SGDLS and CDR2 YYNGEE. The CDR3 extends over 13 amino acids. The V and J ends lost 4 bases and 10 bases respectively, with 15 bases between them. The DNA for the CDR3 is TGTGCCAGCAGCATTCTAGGCAGTGGGGAGCAGTTCTTC. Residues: CASSILGSGEQFF. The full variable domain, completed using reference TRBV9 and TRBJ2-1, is DSGVTQTPKHLITATGQRVTLRCSPRSGDLSVYWYQQSLDQGLQFLIQYYNGEERAKGNILERFSAQQFPDLHSELNLSSLELGDSALYFCASSILGSGEQFFGPGTRLTVL.

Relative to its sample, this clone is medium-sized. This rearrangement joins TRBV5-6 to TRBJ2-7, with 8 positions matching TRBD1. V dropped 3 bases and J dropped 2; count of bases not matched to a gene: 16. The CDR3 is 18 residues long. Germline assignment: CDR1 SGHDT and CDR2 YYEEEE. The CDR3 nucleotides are TGTGCCAGCAGCTCCCACGGACGACGGACAGGGAACACCTACGAGCAGTACTTC. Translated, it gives CASSSHGRRTGNTYEQYF.

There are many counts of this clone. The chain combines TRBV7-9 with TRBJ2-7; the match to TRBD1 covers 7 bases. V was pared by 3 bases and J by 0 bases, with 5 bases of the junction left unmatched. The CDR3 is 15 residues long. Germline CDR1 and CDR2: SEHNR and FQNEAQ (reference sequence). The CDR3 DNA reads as TGTGCCAGCAGCTTCCGGGACAGCTTCTCCTACGAGCAGTACTTC. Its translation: CASSFRDSFSYEQYF.

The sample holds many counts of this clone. The DNA for the CDR3 is TGTGCCAGCTCACCGGGACAACGCACAGATACGCAGTATTTT. It is translated as CASSPGQRTDTQYF. V is TRBV18 and J is TRBJ2-3; the D gene is possibly TRBD1 (6 bases). CDR3 size: 14 residues. V was cut by 3 bases and J by 1 base, with 8 bases left in between. Germline V CDR1 and CDR2: KGHSH, LQKENI. The full variable domain, with the rest looked up from reference TRBV18 and TRBJ2-3, is NAGVMQNPRHLVRRRGQEARLRCSPMKGHSHVYWYRQLPEEGLKFMVYLQKENIIDESGMPKERFSAEFPKEGPSILRIQQVVRGDSAAYFCASSPGQRTDTQYFGPGTRLTVL.

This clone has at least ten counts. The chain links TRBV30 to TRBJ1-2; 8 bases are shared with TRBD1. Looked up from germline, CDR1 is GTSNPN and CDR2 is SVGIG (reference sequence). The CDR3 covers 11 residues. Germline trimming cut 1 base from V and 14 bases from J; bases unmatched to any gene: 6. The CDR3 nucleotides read TGTGCCTGGAGTGCCTACAGGGGGAGTACCTTC. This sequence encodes CAWSAYRGSTF.

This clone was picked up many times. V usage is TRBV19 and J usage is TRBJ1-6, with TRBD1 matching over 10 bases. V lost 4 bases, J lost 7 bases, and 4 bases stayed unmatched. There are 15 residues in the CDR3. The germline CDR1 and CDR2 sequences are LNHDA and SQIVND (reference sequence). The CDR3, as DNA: TGTGCCAGTAGTACGGGACAGGGGAAGAATTCACCCCTCCACTTT. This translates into CASSTGQGKNSPLHF.

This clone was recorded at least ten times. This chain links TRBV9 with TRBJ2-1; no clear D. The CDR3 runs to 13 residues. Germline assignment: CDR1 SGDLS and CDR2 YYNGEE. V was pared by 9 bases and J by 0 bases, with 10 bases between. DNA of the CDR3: TGTGCCACCATCCTGAGCTCCTACAATGAGCAGTTCTTC. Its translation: CATILSSYNEQFF.

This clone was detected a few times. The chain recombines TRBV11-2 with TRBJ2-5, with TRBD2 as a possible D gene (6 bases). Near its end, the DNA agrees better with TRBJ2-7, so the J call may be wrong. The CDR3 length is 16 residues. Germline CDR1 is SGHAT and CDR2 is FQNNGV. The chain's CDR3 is CASSWMVTSSSYEQYF. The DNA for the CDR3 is TGTGCCAGCAGCTGGATGGTTACTAGCTCTTCCTACGAGCAGTACTTC.

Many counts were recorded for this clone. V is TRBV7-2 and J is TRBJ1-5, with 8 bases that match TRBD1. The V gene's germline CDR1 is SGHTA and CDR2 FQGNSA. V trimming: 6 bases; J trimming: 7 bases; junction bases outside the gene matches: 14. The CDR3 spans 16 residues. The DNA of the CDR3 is TGTGCCAGCAGTCCGGACAGGGCAAGGGGTCCGCAGCCCCAGCATTTT. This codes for CASSPDRARGPQPQHF.

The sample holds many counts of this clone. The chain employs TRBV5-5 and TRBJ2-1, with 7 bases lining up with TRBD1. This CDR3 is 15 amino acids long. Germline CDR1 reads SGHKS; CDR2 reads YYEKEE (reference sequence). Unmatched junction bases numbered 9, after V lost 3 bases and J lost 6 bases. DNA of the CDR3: TGTGCCAGCAGCTCCCGGGACAGACGCTTCAATGAGCAGTTCTTC. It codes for CASSSRDRRFNEQFF.

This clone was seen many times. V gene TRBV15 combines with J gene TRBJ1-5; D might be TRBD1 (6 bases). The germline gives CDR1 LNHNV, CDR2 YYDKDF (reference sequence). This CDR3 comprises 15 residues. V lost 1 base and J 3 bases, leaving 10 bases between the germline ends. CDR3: CATSRGQDNNQPQHF. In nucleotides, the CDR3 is TGTGCCACCAGCAGAGGACAGGACAACAATCAGCCCCAGCATTTT. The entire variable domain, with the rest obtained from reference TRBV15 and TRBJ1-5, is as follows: DAMVIQNPRYQVTQFGKPVTLSCSQTLNHNVMYWYQQKSSQAPKLLFHYYDKDFNNEADTPDNFQSRRPNTSFCFLDIRSPGLGDTAMYLCATSRGQDNNQPQHFGDGTRLSIL.

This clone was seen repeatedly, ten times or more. The CDR3 here is CASSPPGPSTEAFF. The CDR3 DNA follows: TGTGCCAGCTCACCACCGGGGCCGTCCACTGAAGCTTTCTTT. V usage is TRBV18 and J usage is TRBJ1-1; a weak D match, TRBD1 (5 bases). V was pared by 0 bases and J by 4 bases, with 9 bases between. Looked up from germline, CDR1 is KGHSH and CDR2 is LQKENI. CDR3 length: 14 residues.

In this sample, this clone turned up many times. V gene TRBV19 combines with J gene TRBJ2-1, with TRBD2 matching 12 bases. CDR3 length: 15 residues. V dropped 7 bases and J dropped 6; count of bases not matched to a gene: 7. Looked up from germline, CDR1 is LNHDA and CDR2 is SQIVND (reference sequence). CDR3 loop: CASNSGLAGFNEQFF. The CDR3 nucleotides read TGTGCCAGTAACTCCGGACTAGCGGGGTTCAATGAGCAGTTCTTC.

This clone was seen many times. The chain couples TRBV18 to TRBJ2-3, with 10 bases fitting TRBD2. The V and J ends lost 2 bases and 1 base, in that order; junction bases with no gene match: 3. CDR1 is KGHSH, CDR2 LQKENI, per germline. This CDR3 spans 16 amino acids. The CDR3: CASSPISGGGTDTQYF. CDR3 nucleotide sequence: TGTGCCAGCTCACCAATAAGCGGGGGGGGCACAGATACGCAGTATTTT.

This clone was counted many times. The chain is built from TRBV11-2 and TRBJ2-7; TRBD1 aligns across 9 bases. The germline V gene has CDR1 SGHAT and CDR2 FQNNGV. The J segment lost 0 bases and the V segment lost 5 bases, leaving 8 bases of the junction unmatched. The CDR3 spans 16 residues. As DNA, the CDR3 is TGTGCCAGCAGCACCCACAGGGGGCGCGCCTCCTACGAGCAGTACTTC. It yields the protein CASSTHRGRASYEQYF.

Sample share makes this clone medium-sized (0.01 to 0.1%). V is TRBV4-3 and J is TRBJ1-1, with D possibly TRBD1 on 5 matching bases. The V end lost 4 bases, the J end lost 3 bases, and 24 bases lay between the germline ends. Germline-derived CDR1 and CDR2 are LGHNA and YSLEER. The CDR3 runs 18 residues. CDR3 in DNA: TGCGCCAGCAGCCCCATTCCGAAAGGGCTATCGGGGGACACTGAAGCTTTCTTT. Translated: CASSPIPKGLSGDTEAFF.

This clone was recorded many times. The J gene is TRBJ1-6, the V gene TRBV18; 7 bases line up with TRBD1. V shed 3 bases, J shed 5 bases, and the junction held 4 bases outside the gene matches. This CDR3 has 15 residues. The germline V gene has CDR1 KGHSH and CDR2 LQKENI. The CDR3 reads CASSPVGTDNSPLHF. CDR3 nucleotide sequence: TGTGCCAGCTCACCCGTTGGGACAGATAATTCACCCCTCCACTTT.

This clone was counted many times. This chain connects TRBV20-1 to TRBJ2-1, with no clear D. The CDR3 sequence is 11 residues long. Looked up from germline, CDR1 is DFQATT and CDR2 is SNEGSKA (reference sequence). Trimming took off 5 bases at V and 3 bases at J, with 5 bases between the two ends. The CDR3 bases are TGCAGTGCTGAGAACTACAATGAGCAGTTCTTC. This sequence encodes CSAENYNEQFF.

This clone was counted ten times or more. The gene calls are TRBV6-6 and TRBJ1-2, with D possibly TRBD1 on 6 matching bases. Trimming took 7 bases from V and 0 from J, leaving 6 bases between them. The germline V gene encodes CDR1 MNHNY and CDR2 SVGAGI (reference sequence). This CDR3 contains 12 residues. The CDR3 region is CASNRANYGYTF. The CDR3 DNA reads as TGTGCCAGCAACAGGGCTAACTATGGCTACACCTTC.

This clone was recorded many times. Here the CDR3 reads CASTSVAGAQPQHF. The CDR3 DNA reads TGTGCCAGCACCTCGGTGGCAGGGGCTCAGCCCCAGCATTTT. V is TRBV2 and J is TRBJ1-5; D is possibly TRBD1 (6 bases). Trimming pared 7 bases from V and 6 bases from J, leaving 16 bases between. The CDR3 runs to 14 residues. Germline values: CDR1 SNHLY, CDR2 FYNNEI.

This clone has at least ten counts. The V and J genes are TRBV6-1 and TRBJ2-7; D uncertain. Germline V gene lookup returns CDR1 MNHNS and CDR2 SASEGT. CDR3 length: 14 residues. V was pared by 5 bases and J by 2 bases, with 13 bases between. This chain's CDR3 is CASSWASLPYEQYF. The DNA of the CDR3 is TGTGCCAGCAGTTGGGCCAGTTTACCCTACGAGCAGTACTTC.

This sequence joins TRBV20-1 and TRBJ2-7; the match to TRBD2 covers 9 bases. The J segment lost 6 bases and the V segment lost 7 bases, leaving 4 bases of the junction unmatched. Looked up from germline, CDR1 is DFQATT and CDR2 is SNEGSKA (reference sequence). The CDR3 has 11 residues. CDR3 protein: CSGLAGREQYF. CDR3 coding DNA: TGCAGTGGGCTAGCGGGACGCGAGCAGTACTTC.